These T cell receptor beta chains were read from a single sample in a study of CD8 T cells in Susac syndrome. From the immunoSEQ multiplex PCR reads, TCRdb called clonotypes with MiXCR, one entry per CDR3 protein. The repertoire holds around 80,000 distinct CDR3 sequences, with approximately 95% as singletons. Sequencing was carried out using CD8+ T cells from PBMCs. These receptors came from a human donor with Susac syndrome. Both conserved end residues are part of each CDR3. The order of the fields is J gene, V gene, D gene, clone size, CDR3 protein, CDR3 DNA. A D gene is named only where the DNA matches it firmly. The size of a clone is reported for some rows only, either as once, few or many, or as a class for expanded clones.

TRBJ2-3	TRBV9	-	once	CASSDSTASTDTQYF	TGTGCCAGCAGCGACTCGACAGCGAGCACAGATACGCAGTATTTT
TRBJ2-2	TRBV28	-	-	CASRPSTRDPRGTGELFF	TGTGCCAGCAGGCCATCCACCCGGGACCCGAGGGGGACCGGGGAGCTGTTTTTT
TRBJ1-2	TRBV5-4	-	-	CASSLESNYGYTF	TGTGCCAGCAGCTTGGAATCTAACTATGGCTACACCTTC
TRBJ2-7	TRBV6-2/TRBV6-3	TRBD1	-	CASRPRDSRAEQYF	TGTGCCAGCAGACCACGGGACAGTCGGGCCGAGCAGTACTTC
TRBJ2-2	TRBV11-2	-	-	CASSPHAGGRGGELFF	TGTGCCAGCAGCCCCCACGCCGGGGGGCGGGGCGGGGAGCTGTTTTTT
TRBJ2-3	TRBV5-1	TRBD1	-	CASSAGTGWTDTQYF	TGCGCCAGCAGCGCCGGGACAGGGTGGACAGATACGCAGTATTTT
TRBJ1-5	TRBV6-2/TRBV6-3	TRBD1	-	CASSVETGGSQPQHF	TGTGCCAGCAGTGTCGAGACAGGGGGCAGCCAGCCCCAGCATTTT
TRBJ2-7	TRBV20-1	-	-	CSASGISYEQYF	TGCAGTGCTAGCGGCATCTCCTACGAGCAGTACTTC
TRBJ1-1	TRBV11-1	-	-	CASSLRAGNTEAFF	TGTGCCAGCAGCCTGAGAGCTGGAAACACTGAAGCTTTCTTT
TRBJ1-1	TRBV7-3	-	-	CASSLNNVSPGSEAFF	TGTGCCAGCAGCTTAAACAACGTGAGCCCCGGCTCTGAAGCTTTCTTT
TRBJ1-1	TRBV6-5	-	-	CASHHPLNTEAFF	TGTGCCAGCCACCACCCCCTGAACACTGAAGCTTTCTTT
TRBJ2-5	TRBV20-1	-	-	CSARSSRGRTQETQYF	TGCAGTGCCAGGTCTTCTAGGGGGAGGACCCAAGAGACCCAGTACTTC
TRBJ1-1	TRBV27	-	-	CASSMYRSSNTEAFF	TGTGCCAGCAGCATGTATCGGTCCTCGAACACTGAAGCTTTCTTT
TRBJ1-2	TRBV11-2	-	-	CASSGVGEEGYGYTF	TGTGCCAGCAGTGGGGTGGGGGAGGAAGGCTATGGCTACACCTTC
TRBJ2-3	TRBV9	TRBD2	-	CASSVGGLAGGSTDTQYF	TGTGCCAGCAGCGTGGGAGGACTAGCGGGAGGGAGCACAGATACGCAGTATTTT
TRBJ2-2	TRBV12-5	TRBD1	-	CASGPRTGGDTGELFF	TGTGCTAGTGGTCCGAGGACAGGGGGCGACACCGGGGAGCTGTTTTTT
TRBJ1-4	TRBV29-1	TRBD1	-	CSVLQGRDEKLFF	TGCAGCGTTCTACAGGGGCGGGATGAAAAACTGTTTTTT
TRBJ1-4	TRBV7-9	-	-	CASSLTDGGEKLFF	TGTGCCAGCAGCTTGACAGATGGGGGTGAAAAACTGTTTTTT
TRBJ2-4	TRBV20-1	-	few	CSARDRRTALVIQYF	TGCAGTGCTAGAGATCGACGGACAGCCCTAGTCATTCAGTACTTC
TRBJ1-1	TRBV9	-	-	CASSVGQTLNTEAFF	TGTGCCAGCAGCGTAGGGCAGACCCTGAACACTGAAGCTTTCTTT
TRBJ2-7	TRBV20-1	TRBD1	-	CSARIDREPLEQYF	TGCAGTGCTAGAATCGACAGGGAGCCTCTGGAGCAGTACTTC
TRBJ2-3	TRBV20-1	-	-	CSARDRRTDTQYF	TGCAGTGCTAGGGACAGACGAACAGATACGCAGTATTTT
TRBJ2-7	TRBV5-6	-	-	CASSFATSYEQYF	TGTGCCAGCAGCTTTGCGACGTCCTACGAGCAGTACTTC
TRBJ2-7	TRBV20-1	TRBD2	-	CSARSPSGRGNEQYF	TGCAGTGCTAGGAGCCCTAGCGGGAGGGGGAACGAGCAGTACTTC
TRBJ2-7	TRBV7-9	-	-	CASSSLAKTPSYEQYF	TGTGCCAGCAGCTCACTAGCTAAAACCCCCTCGTACGAGCAGTACTTC
TRBJ2-7	TRBV7-9	TRBD2	-	CASSLVSGGSSYEQYF	TGTGCCAGCAGCTTAGTGAGCGGGGGCAGCTCCTACGAGCAGTACTTC
TRBJ2-1	TRBV5-1	TRBD2	-	CASSLVGLAGGSEQFF	TGCGCCAGCAGCTTGGTGGGGCTAGCGGGAGGATCTGAGCAGTTCTTC
TRBJ1-2	TRBV7-9	-	-	CASDLAAGYGYTF	TGTGCCAGCGATCTTGCGGCCGGCTATGGCTACACCTTC
TRBJ1-1	TRBV20-1	TRBD1	-	CSARADRVYRNTEAFF	TGCAGTGCTAGAGCGGACAGGGTATACAGAAACACTGAAGCTTTCTTT
TRBJ2-1	TRBV2	-	-	CASNGAEQFF	TGTGCCAGCAACGGGGCCGAGCAGTTCTTC
TRBJ2-5	TRBV6-6	-	-	CASIAGETQYF	TGTGCCAGCATAGCAGGGGAGACCCAGTACTTC
TRBJ2-1	TRBV6-2/TRBV6-3	TRBD2	-	CASSYLSGGNEQFF	TGTGCCAGCAGTTACCTGTCGGGGGGGAATGAGCAGTTCTTC
TRBJ2-1	TRBV5-4	TRBD2	-	CASSLGGLAGVRDGEQFF	TGTGCCAGCAGCTTGGGGGGACTAGCGGGAGTCCGGGATGGGGAGCAGTTCTTC
TRBJ1-1	TRBV13	-	-	CASSQTPTEGGTEAFF	TGTGCCAGCAGCCAAACCCCAACCGAGGGGGGCACTGAAGCTTTCTTT
TRBJ2-4	TRBV19	TRBD2	-	CATSLAGGLWDIQYF	TGTGCCACCTCACTAGCGGGGGGGCTGTGGGACATTCAGTACTTC
TRBJ2-5	TRBV6-5	-	-	CASSYGGGEQETQYF	TGTGCCAGCAGTTACGGAGGGGGTGAGCAAGAGACCCAGTACTTC
TRBJ1-6	TRBV2	TRBD1	-	CASSAGQGASPLHF	TGTGCCAGCAGTGCTGGACAGGGGGCTTCACCCCTCCACTTT
TRBJ1-2	TRBV27	TRBD1	-	CAISGGQGPPDYGYTF	TGTGCCATCTCGGGGGGACAGGGGCCGCCAGACTATGGCTACACCTTC
TRBJ2-7	TRBV7-8	TRBD1	-	CASSLALGTGAYEQYF	TGTGCCAGCAGCTTAGCTCTCGGGACAGGAGCTTACGAGCAGTACTTC
TRBJ2-2	TRBV6-6	-	-	CASSYGGNVGELFF	TGTGCCAGCAGTTACGGGGGTAATGTCGGGGAGCTGTTTTTT
TRBJ2-1	TRBV30	TRBD2	-	CAWRAGGGNEQFF	TGTGCCTGGCGAGCGGGAGGGGGCAATGAGCAGTTCTTC
TRBJ1-1	TRBV19	-	-	CASSIDGLFADRAEAFF	TGTGCCAGTAGTATAGATGGGTTGTTCGCAGACCGGGCTGAAGCTTTCTTT
TRBJ1-1	TRBV28	-	-	CAGKGHGVNTEAFF	TGTGCCGGTAAGGGACATGGGGTGAACACTGAAGCTTTCTTT
TRBJ1-2	TRBV5-4	-	-	CASSPRTLNYGYTF	TGTGCCAGCAGCCCCAGGACACTTAACTATGGCTACACCTTC
TRBJ1-5	TRBV6-2/TRBV6-3	TRBD1	-	CASSTGTGFYSNQPQHF	TGTGCCAGCAGTACAGGGACAGGCTTTTATAGCAATCAGCCCCAGCATTTT
TRBJ1-1	TRBV6-6	-	-	CASSSGQNTEAFF	TGTGCCAGCAGTTCGGGACAGAACACTGAAGCTTTCTTT
TRBJ2-3	TRBV7-3	TRBD2	-	CASSLWGGGATDTQYF	TGTGCCAGCAGCTTATGGGGCGGGGGGGCCACAGATACGCAGTATTTT